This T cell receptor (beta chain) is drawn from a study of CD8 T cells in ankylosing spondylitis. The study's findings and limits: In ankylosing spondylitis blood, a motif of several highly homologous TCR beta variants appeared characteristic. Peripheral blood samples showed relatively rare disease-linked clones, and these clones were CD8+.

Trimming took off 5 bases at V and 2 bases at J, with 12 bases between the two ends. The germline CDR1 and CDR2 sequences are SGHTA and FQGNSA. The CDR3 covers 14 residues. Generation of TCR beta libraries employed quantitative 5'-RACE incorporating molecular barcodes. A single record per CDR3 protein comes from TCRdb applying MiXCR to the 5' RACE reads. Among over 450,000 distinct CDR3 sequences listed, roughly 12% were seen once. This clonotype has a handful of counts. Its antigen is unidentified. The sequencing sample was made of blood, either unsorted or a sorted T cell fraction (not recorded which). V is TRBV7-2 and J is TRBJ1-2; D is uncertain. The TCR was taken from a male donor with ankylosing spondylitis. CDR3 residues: CASSLLRGNYGYTF. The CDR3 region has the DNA TGTGCCAGCAGCCTACTTCGAGGGAACTATGGCTACACCTTC.